The T cell receptor beta chain under discussion was sequenced for a study of response to subunit inactivated influenza vaccine. One entry per CDR3 protein results from TCRdb running MiXCR on the RT-PCR reads. The table records some 500,000 distinct CDR3 sequences, 16% of them present only once. Trimming took off 0 bases at V and 9 bases at J, with 9 bases between the two ends. CDR1 and CDR2 from the germline V gene are LGHNA and YSLEER. This CDR3 has 13 amino acids. The genes are TRBV4-3 and TRBJ2-1; D perhaps matches TRBD2 (5 bases). This clonotype was sampled from a man between 50 and 75 years old who received an inactivated influenza vaccine. This sample comprised CD4+ T cells sorted from PBMCs, obtained about 23 months after vaccination. CDR3 sequence: CASSQDLGSEQFF. Here the CDR3 DNA reads TGCGCCAGCAGCCAAGATTTAGGGAGTGAGCAGTTCTTC.